The rows below give T cell receptor beta chains drawn from one sample of a study of response to subunit inactivated influenza vaccine. TCRdb redid the calling of the RT-PCR reads with MiXCR, one entry per CDR3 protein. The top ten hold 35% to 40% of the sample, which has about 150,000 distinct CDR3 sequences, approximately 11% seen once. Here the sequenced sample was CD8+ T cells sorted from PBMCs, taken roughly 24 months after vaccination. The source is a man aged 45 to 75 who received an inactivated influenza vaccine. Both conserved end residues are part of each CDR3. A D gene is named only where the DNA matches it firmly. The size entry is marked missing in some rows and otherwise reads once, few, many or a size class.

size: few; V: TRBV12-3/TRBV12-4; J: TRBJ2-1; D: TRBD2; DNA: TGTGCCAGCAGTAGGACTAGCCAATACAATGAGCAGTTCTTC; CDR3: CASSRTSQYNEQFF
size: -; V: TRBV27; J: TRBJ2-7; D: TRBD2; DNA: TGTGCCAGCAGTTGGACTAGCGGGAGGACTATCTACGAGCAGTACTTC; CDR3: CASSWTSGRTIYEQYF
size: -; V: TRBV5-1; J: TRBJ2-2; D: -; DNA: TGCGCCAGCAGTCCGGGGAGAGGGTACACCGGGGAGCTGTTTTTT; CDR3: CASSPGRGYTGELFF
size: few; V: TRBV4-3; J: TRBJ1-1; D: -; DNA: TGCGCCAGCAGCCAATTTCCAGGGAACACTGAAGCTTTCTTT; CDR3: CASSQFPGNTEAFF
size: -; V: TRBV7-8; J: TRBJ1-2; D: -; DNA: TGTGCCAGCAGCCCAGAGAGAGGGGTATCCTATGGCTACACCTTC; CDR3: CASSPERGVSYGYTF
size: few; V: TRBV4-1; J: TRBJ2-2; D: TRBD1; DNA: TGCGCCAGCAGCCAGGGACAGGTTAGCACCGGGGAGCTGTTTTTT; CDR3: CASSQGQVSTGELFF
size: -; V: TRBV27; J: TRBJ2-1; D: TRBD2; DNA: TGTGCCAGCAGTTTAATAAGCGGGGGTTTTAACAATGAGCAGTTCTTC; CDR3: CASSLISGGFNNEQFF
size: -; V: TRBV2; J: TRBJ1-1; D: -; DNA: TGTGCCAGCAGTGAAGCCCCTCCCCTTGGAACTGAAGCTTTCTTT; CDR3: CASSEAPPLGTEAFF
size: -; V: TRBV4-1; J: TRBJ2-5; D: TRBD2; DNA: TGCGCCAGCAGCCAAGATCGGGGAGGGCAAGAGACCCAGTACTTC; CDR3: CASSQDRGGQETQYF
size: many; V: TRBV12-3/TRBV12-4; J: TRBJ1-5; D: TRBD1; DNA: TGTGCCAGCAGTTACGACAGGGCCGGGCAGCCCCAGCATTTT; CDR3: CASSYDRAGQPQHF
size: -; V: TRBV7-9; J: TRBJ2-3; D: TRBD1; DNA: TGTGCCAGCGCCCCGGGACAGGGCTTGAGACGGGATACGCAGTATTTT; CDR3: CASAPGQGLRRDTQYF
size: -; V: TRBV9; J: TRBJ2-1; D: -; DNA: TGTGCCAGCAGCGTGACCGGCAATGAGCAGTTCTTC; CDR3: CASSVTGNEQFF
size: -; V: TRBV3-1; J: TRBJ2-2; D: -; DNA: TGTGCCAGCAGCCAAGATCTCAGGGAAGGAGCCGGGGAGCTGTTTTTT; CDR3: CASSQDLREGAGELFF
size: few; V: TRBV20-1; J: TRBJ2-7; D: -; DNA: TGCAGTGCTAGAGTGGCTAACAGAGGCTACGAGCAGTACTTC; CDR3: CSARVANRGYEQYF
size: -; V: TRBV6-2/TRBV6-3; J: TRBJ1-2; D: -; DNA: TGTGCCAGCAGTTACTCGAGTGGGGACGGCTACACCTTC; CDR3: CASSYSSGDGYTF
size: few; V: TRBV4-2; J: TRBJ2-7; D: -; DNA: TGTGCCAGCAGCCGAGGGGACCCCTCCTACGAGCAGTACTTC; CDR3: CASSRGDPSYEQYF
size: -; V: TRBV28; J: TRBJ2-4; D: TRBD2; DNA: TGTGCCAGCAGTTCAGAGGCGGGAGTGGAAAACATTCAGTACTTC; CDR3: CASSSEAGVENIQYF
size: many; V: TRBV6-5; J: TRBJ2-7; D: -; DNA: TGTGCCAGCAGTTACTCCCCCGGCCCTAGCTCCTACGAGCAGTACTTC; CDR3: CASSYSPGPSSYEQYF
size: -; V: TRBV4-3; J: TRBJ2-7; D: -; DNA: TGCGCCAGCTCCGCAGGCGGGGGCGCCCCGGACGAGCAGTACTTC; CDR3: CASSAGGGAPDEQYF
size: many; V: TRBV7-9; J: TRBJ2-3; D: TRBD1; DNA: TGTGCCAGCAGCTTCGTAGGACAGGGGACAGATACGCAGTATTTT; CDR3: CASSFVGQGTDTQYF
size: -; V: TRBV6-6; J: TRBJ2-5; D: -; DNA: TGTGCCAGCAGTTACTCTGTGTTGGAGACCCAGTACTTC; CDR3: CASSYSVLETQYF
size: few; V: TRBV6-5; J: TRBJ1-6; D: -; DNA: TGTGCCAGCAGTTACCCAATCAAGGGGAGCTCCTATAATTCACCCCTCCACTTT; CDR3: CASSYPIKGSSYNSPLHF
size: -; V: TRBV12-3/TRBV12-4; J: TRBJ2-3; D: TRBD1; DNA: TGTGCCAGCAGGACACAGGGGGGCACGAATACGCAGTATTTT; CDR3: CASRTQGGTNTQYF
size: -; V: TRBV9; J: TRBJ1-6; D: TRBD1; DNA: TGTGCCAGCAGCGTAGCTTACAGGGGGAATTCACCCCTCCACTTT; CDR3: CASSVAYRGNSPLHF
size: -; V: TRBV7-3; J: TRBJ2-1; D: TRBD2; DNA: TGTGCCAGCAGCTTAATGACTAGCGGAACCTACAATGAGCAGTTCTTC; CDR3: CASSLMTSGTYNEQFF
size: many; V: TRBV29-1; J: TRBJ2-7; D: TRBD2; DNA: TGCAGCGTTCGGACTAGCGGGACCTACGAGCAGTACTTC; CDR3: CSVRTSGTYEQYF
size: -; V: TRBV14; J: TRBJ2-5; D: -; DNA: TGTGCCAGCAGCGACTTGATGTTGACGGCCCAAGAGACCCAGTACTTC; CDR3: CASSDLMLTAQETQYF
size: few; V: TRBV6-1; J: TRBJ2-5; D: TRBD2; DNA: TGTGCCAGCAGGGGGACTAGCTTTAGTGAGACCCAGTACTTC; CDR3: CASRGTSFSETQYF
size: few; V: TRBV20-1; J: TRBJ2-1; D: -; DNA: TGCAGTGCTGACGATCTCCAGGGGAGCGAGCACAATGAGCAGTTCTTC; CDR3: CSADDLQGSEHNEQFF
size: -; V: TRBV29-1; J: TRBJ2-3; D: -; DNA: TGCAGCGTTAGAAACACAGATACGCAGTATTTT; CDR3: CSVRNTDTQYF
size: many; V: TRBV10-3; J: TRBJ2-7; D: TRBD1; DNA: TGTGCCATCAGTGAAGACCGGGACAGAGAATACGAGCAGTACTTC; CDR3: CAISEDRDREYEQYF
size: -; V: TRBV29-1; J: TRBJ2-1; D: TRBD2; DNA: TGCAGCGTTGTGGGGCCTAGCGGGAGGGCTTCAGGGGGCAATGAGCAGTTCTTC; CDR3: CSVVGPSGRASGGNEQFF
size: -; V: TRBV20-1; J: TRBJ2-7; D: -; DNA: TGCAGTCCACACGGCCTGAGGGACACTCACTACGAGCAGTACTTC; CDR3: CSPHGLRDTHYEQYF
size: -; V: TRBV20-1; J: TRBJ2-2; D: -; DNA: TGCAGTGCTAGAGATGTGCGGTGGGCGCTGAACACCGGGGAGCTGTTTTTT; CDR3: CSARDVRWALNTGELFF
size: many; V: TRBV10-3; J: TRBJ2-2; D: -; DNA: TGTGCCATCAGTGAGTTGAACACCGGGGAGCTGTTTTTT; CDR3: CAISELNTGELFF
size: -; V: TRBV3-1; J: TRBJ1-2; D: -; DNA: TGTGCCAGCAGCAAAAGGGACGGGAGGTATGGCTACACCTTC; CDR3: CASSKRDGRYGYTF
size: many; V: TRBV25-1; J: TRBJ2-7; D: -; DNA: TGTGCCAGCAGTGAAACCCGGCGCTCCGAGCAGTACTTC; CDR3: CASSETRRSEQYF
size: -; V: TRBV20-1; J: TRBJ2-1; D: -; DNA: TGCAGTGCCACGAACCACTATTACAATGAGCAGTTCTTC; CDR3: CSATNHYYNEQFF
size: many; V: TRBV25-1; J: TRBJ2-1; D: -; DNA: TGTGCCAGCAAGACACCAGGGGATGAGCAGTTCTTC; CDR3: CASKTPGDEQFF
size: -; V: TRBV6-1; J: TRBJ1-5; D: TRBD1; DNA: TGTGCCAGCAGTGATAGGGGACAGCTTTATAGCAATCAGCCCCAGCATTTT; CDR3: CASSDRGQLYSNQPQHF
size: -; V: TRBV7-9; J: TRBJ2-3; D: -; DNA: TGTGCCAGCAGCCCGGAGATAACCACAGATACGCAGTATTTT; CDR3: CASSPEITTDTQYF
size: few; V: TRBV3-1; J: TRBJ2-7; D: -; DNA: TGTGCCAGCAGCCAAGACCCAGGGAATCCCTACGAGCAGTACTTC; CDR3: CASSQDPGNPYEQYF
size: few; V: TRBV7-9; J: TRBJ1-1; D: -; DNA: TGTGCCAGCAGCGACACACGGGGTCAGAACACTGAAGCTTTCTTT; CDR3: CASSDTRGQNTEAFF
size: few; V: TRBV12-3/TRBV12-4; J: TRBJ2-7; D: -; DNA: TGTGCCAGCAGGCCCCAGGGTCCTTTTATGGAGCAGTACTTC; CDR3: CASRPQGPFMEQYF
size: many; V: TRBV7-6; J: TRBJ2-7; D: TRBD2; DNA: TGTGCCAGCAGCTATGGGACTAGCGGGGCCTACGAGCAGTACTTC; CDR3: CASSYGTSGAYEQYF